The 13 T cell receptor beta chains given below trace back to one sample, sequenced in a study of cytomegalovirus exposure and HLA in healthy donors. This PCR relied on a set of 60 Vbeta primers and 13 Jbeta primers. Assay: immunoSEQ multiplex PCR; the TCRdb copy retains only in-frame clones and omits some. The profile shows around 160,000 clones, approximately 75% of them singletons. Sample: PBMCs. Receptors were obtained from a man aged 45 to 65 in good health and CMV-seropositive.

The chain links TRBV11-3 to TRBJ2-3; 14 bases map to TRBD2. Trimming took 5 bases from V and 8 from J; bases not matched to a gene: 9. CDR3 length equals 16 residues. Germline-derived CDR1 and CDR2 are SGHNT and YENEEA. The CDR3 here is CASSPRPTSGGVTQYF. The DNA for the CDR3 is TGTGCCAGCAGCCCACGGCCGACTAGCGGGGGGGTTACGCAGTATTTT.

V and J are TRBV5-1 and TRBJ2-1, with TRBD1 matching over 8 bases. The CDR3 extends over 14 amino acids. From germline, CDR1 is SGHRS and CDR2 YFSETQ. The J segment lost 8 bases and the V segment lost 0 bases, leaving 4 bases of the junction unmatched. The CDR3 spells CASSLGQGFDEQFF. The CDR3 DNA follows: TGCGCCAGCAGCTTGGGACAGGGGTTCGATGAGCAGTTCTTC.

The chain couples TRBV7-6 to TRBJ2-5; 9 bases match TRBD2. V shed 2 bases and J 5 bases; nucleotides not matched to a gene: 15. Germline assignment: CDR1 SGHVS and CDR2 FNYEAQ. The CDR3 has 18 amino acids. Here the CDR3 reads CASSLSVLAGGPGETQYF. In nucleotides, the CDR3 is TGTGCCAGCAGCTTATCAGTACTTGCGGGGGGGCCAGGGGAGACCCAGTACTTC.

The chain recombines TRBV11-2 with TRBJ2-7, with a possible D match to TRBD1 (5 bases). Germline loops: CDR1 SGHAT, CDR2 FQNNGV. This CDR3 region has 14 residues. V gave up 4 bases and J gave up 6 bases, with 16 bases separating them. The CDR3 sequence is CASSSPRLGLEQYF. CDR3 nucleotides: TGTGCCAGCAGCTCCCCGAGGTTGGGGCTCGAGCAGTACTTC.

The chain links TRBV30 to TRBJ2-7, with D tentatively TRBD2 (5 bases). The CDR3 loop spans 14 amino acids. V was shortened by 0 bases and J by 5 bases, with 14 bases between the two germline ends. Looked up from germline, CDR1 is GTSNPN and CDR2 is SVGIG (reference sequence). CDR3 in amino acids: CAWSVGGVGDEQYF. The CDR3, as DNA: TGTGCCTGGAGTGTCGGCGGAGTCGGGGACGAGCAGTACTTC. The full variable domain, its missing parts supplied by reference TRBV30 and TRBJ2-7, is SQTIHQWPATLVQPVGSPLSLECTVEGTSNPNLYWYRQAAGRGLQLLFYSVGIGQISSEVPQNLSASRPQDRQFILSSKKLLLSDSGFYLCAWSVGGVGDEQYFGPGTRLTVT.

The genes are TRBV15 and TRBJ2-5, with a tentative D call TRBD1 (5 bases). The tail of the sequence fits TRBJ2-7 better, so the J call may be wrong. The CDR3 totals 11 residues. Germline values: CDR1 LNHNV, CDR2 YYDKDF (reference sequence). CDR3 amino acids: CATRKGYEQYF. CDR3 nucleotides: TGTGCCACCCGTAAGGGGTACGAGCAGTACTTC.

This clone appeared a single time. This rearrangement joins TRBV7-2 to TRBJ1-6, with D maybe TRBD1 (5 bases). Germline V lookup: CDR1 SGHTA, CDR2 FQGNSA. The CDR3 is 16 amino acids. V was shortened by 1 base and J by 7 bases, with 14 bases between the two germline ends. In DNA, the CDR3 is TGTGCCAGCAGCTTAGTGACGGGGGGGTACAATTCACCCCTCCACTTT. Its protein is CASSLVTGGYNSPLHF. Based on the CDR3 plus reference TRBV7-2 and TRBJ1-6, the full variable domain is GAGVSQSPSNKVTEKGKDVELRCDPISGHTALYWYRQSLGQGLEFLIYFQGNSAPDKSGLPSDRFSAERTGGSVSTLTIQRTQQEDSAVYLCASSLVTGGYNSPLHFGNGTRLTVT.

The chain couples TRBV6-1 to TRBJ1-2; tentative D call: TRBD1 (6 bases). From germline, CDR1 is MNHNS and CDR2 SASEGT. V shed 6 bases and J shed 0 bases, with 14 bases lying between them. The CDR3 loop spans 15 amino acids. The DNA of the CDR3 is TGTGCCAGCAGGTCCGGGACATTAGCTAACTATGGCTACACCTTC. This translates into CASRSGTLANYGYTF.

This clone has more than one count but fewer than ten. The CDR3 DNA sequence: TGTGCCAGCAGTGACAGGGTAAGCACTGAAGCTTTCTTT. Translated: CASSDRVSTEAFF. V and J are TRBV6-5 and TRBJ1-1; 7 nucleotides agree with TRBD1. Trimming took 5 bases from V and 4 from J; bases not matched to a gene: 4. There are 13 residues in the CDR3. Germline CDR1 is MNHEY and CDR2 is SVGAGI.

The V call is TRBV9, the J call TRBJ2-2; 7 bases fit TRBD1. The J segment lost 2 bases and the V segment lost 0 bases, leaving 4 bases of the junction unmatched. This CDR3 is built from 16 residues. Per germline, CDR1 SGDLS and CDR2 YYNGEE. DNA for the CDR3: TGTGCCAGCAGCGTAGCGGTAGGGGGCAACACCGGGGAGCTGTTTTTT. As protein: CASSVAVGGNTGELFF.

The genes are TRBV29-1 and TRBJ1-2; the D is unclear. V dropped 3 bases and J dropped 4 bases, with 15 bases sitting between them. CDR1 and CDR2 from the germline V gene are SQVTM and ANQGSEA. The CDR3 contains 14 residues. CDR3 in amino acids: CSVDGEVPLYGYTF. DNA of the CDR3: TGCAGCGTTGACGGGGAGGTCCCTCTCTATGGCTACACCTTC. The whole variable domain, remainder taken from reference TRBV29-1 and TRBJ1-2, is SAVISQKPSRDICQRGTSLTIQCQVDSQVTMMFWYRQQPGQSLTLIATANQGSEATYESGFVIDKFPISRPNLTFSTLTVSNMSPEDSSIYLCSVDGEVPLYGYTFGSGTRLTVV.

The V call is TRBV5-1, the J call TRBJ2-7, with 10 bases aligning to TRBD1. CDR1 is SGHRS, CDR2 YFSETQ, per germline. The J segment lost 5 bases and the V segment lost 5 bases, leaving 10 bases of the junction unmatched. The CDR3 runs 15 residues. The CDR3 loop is CASREATGGGDEQYF. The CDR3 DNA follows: TGCGCCAGCAGGGAAGCGACAGGGGGCGGCGACGAGCAGTACTTC.

CDR3 sequence reads: CASSAEARGQSVLTF. The CDR3, as DNA: TGTGCCAGCAGCGCAGAGGCCAGGGGGCAAAGCGTCCTGACTTTC. The genes are TRBV9 and TRBJ2-6; TRBD1 matches 8 bases. This CDR3 region has 15 residues. The germline CDR1 and CDR2 sequences are SGDLS and YYNGEE. Germline trimming cut 3 bases from V and 12 bases from J; bases unmatched to any gene: 11.